This T cell receptor (beta chain) is drawn from a study of OX40 agonist ivuxolimab in advanced cancers. Study as a whole: Patient treatment consisted of intravenous ivuxolimab administration every 2 weeks at 0.01 to 10 mg/kg.

The V gene's germline CDR1 is SGHRS and CDR2 YFSETQ. The CDR3 is 12 amino acids. Trimming shortened V by 5 bases and J by 3 bases, and 7 bases separated the two germline ends. The repertoire was sequenced with immunoSEQ multiplex PCR; TCRdb's copy has only in-frame clones and lacks some. This table holds 61,000 or so clones, about 85% found once. The chain is built from TRBV5-1 and TRBJ2-3; D might be TRBD1 or TRBD2, each matching 5 bases. This receptor was taken from an adult with an advanced solid tumor such as melanoma, head and neck, liver or kidney cancer. The sequenced sample was CD4+ or CD8+ T cells sorted from blood, obtained in a trial of the OX40 agonist ivuxolimab. CDR3 region: CASSGGTDTQYF. In nucleotides, the CDR3 is TGCGCCAGCAGTGGGGGTACAGATACGCAGTATTTT.